These 9 T cell receptor beta chains came from one sample sequenced in a study of T-cell reconstitution after alpha-beta-depleted transplantation in children. A library of TCRbeta sequences, prepared with unique molecular identifiers, was generated. TCRdb reanalysed the PCR reads using MiXCR and keeps one entry per CDR3 protein. The table lists about a million distinct CDR3 sequences, roughly 29% of them singletons. Sequenced material: PBMCs, mostly from graft donor cells, taken 360 days after TCRalphabeta/CD19-depleted stem cell transplant. All receptors come from a boy younger than two who had a stem cell transplant for SCID, so the T cells may come from the graft donor.

The chain is built from TRBV7-3 and TRBJ2-3, with D hard to call. CDR3 length: 15 amino acids. Germline V gene sequence: CDR1 SGHTA, CDR2 FQGTGA. V lost 1 base and J 3 bases, leaving 11 bases between the germline ends. The chain's CDR3 is CASSLIGRLTDTQYF. Written as DNA, the CDR3 is TGTGCCAGCAGCTTAATAGGCAGGTTAACAGATACGCAGTATTTT.

The chain employs TRBV7-2 and TRBJ2-1, with 12 positions matching TRBD2. CDR3 length: 14 amino acids. J lost 13 bases, V lost 8 bases, and 12 bases had no gene match. CDR1 is SGHTA and CDR2 is FQGNSA in the germline V gene. This CDR3 is CASSPVLAGGHQFF. CDR3 in DNA: TGTGCCAGCTCCCCCGTCCTAGCGGGGGGGCATCAGTTCTTC.

This clonotype showed up just a few times. CDR3 region: CASSLEGTTGGRETQYF. CDR3 nucleotides: TGCGCCAGCAGCTTAGAGGGAACTACAGGGGGCCGAGAGACCCAGTACTTC. This chain connects TRBV5-1 to TRBJ2-5; 9 bases line up with TRBD1. The CDR3 covers 17 residues. The V and J ends lost 2 bases and 4 bases, in that order; junction bases with no gene match: 12. Germline CDR1 SGHRS, CDR2 YFSETQ.

The V gene is TRBV12-3 or TRBV12-4, the J gene TRBJ1-1, with a tentative D call TRBD1 (6 bases). The CDR3 is 14 amino acids. Trimming pared 7 bases from V and 5 bases from J, leaving 17 bases between. The CDR3 is CASTQGWVGTEAFF. As DNA, the CDR3 is TGTGCCAGCACCCAGGGGTGGGTAGGAACTGAAGCTTTCTTT.

In its sample, this clonotype was seen once. A read error may be the cause here, since a much bigger clone is one base away. The chain employs TRBV20-1 and TRBJ2-5; 8 bases align to TRBD1. Germline V gene sequence: CDR1 DFQATT, CDR2 SNEGSKA (reference sequence). The length of the CDR3 is 14 residues. V lost 4 bases, J lost 2 bases, and 6 bases stayed unmatched. This chain's CDR3 is CSATEGQGQETQYF. The CDR3, as DNA: TGCAGTGCTACCGAAGGACAGGGACAAGAGACCCAGTACTTC.

This clonotype showed up just a few times. The genes are TRBV6-1 and TRBJ2-5; 7 bases line up with TRBD1. Germline V lookup: CDR1 MNHNS, CDR2 SASEGT. Trimming cost V 2 bases and J 2 bases; bases outside gene matches: 11. The CDR3 loop spans 17 amino acids. CDR3 protein: CASSEFFRDSYQETQYF. The CDR3 bases are TGTGCCAGCAGTGAATTTTTCAGGGACAGTTATCAAGAGACCCAGTACTTC.

Only a few counts were recorded for this clonotype. This sequence joins TRBV29-1 and TRBJ2-7, with a weak D call TRBD2 (6 bases). The CDR3 is 11 residues long. The V gene's germline CDR1 is SQVTM and CDR2 ANQGSEA. Deletions cut 7 bases from V and 2 bases from J, with 9 bases between. Written as DNA, the CDR3 is TGCAGCGGGGGGGAAGCCTACGAGCAGTACTTC. This gives the protein CSGGEAYEQYF.

The sample holds a few counts of this clonotype. The chain couples TRBV7-9 to TRBJ2-1; D remains ambiguous. This CDR3 has 11 amino acids. Germline-derived CDR1 and CDR2 are SEHNR and FQNEAQ (reference sequence). Trimming took 5 bases from V and 8 from J, leaving 7 bases between them. The CDR3 coding sequence is TGTGCCAGCAGCATTAGCTATGAGCAGTTCTTC. This encodes CASSISYEQFF. Variable domain in full (rest from reference TRBV7-9 and TRBJ2-1): DTGVSQNPRHKITKRGQNVTFRCDPISEHNRLYWYRQTLGQGPEFLTYFQNEAQLEKSRLLSDRFSAERPKGSFSTLEIQRTEQGDSAMYLCASSISYEQFFGPGTRLTVL.

The chain recombines TRBV18 with TRBJ2-7, with D perhaps given as TRBD1 or TRBD2 (7 bases each). Germline V gene lookup returns CDR1 KGHSH and CDR2 LQKENI. The CDR3 is 13 amino acids. V lost 6 bases, J lost 6 bases, and 15 bases lay in between. The CDR3 DNA is TGTGCCAGCTCGCGGGACAGCGGGGCCGAGCAGTACTTC. It yields the protein CASSRDSGAEQYF. Together with reference TRBV18 and TRBJ2-7, the CDR3 gives the full variable domain: NAGVMQNPRHLVRRRGQEARLRCSPMKGHSHVYWYRQLPEEGLKFMVYLQKENIIDESGMPKERFSAEFPKEGPSILRIQQVVRGDSAAYFCASSRDSGAEQYFGPGTRLTVT.